The 18 T cell receptor beta chains reported below all come from one sample, sequenced in a study of blood T cell repertoires in COVID-19. Profiling relied on immunoSEQ multiplex PCR, and the TCRdb table lists in-frame clones only, not all of them. The sample holds 150,000 or so clones, around nine tenths seen once. The material sequenced was peripheral blood. Receptors were obtained from a man in his fifties or sixties with COVID-19, enrolled during active disease.

This chain connects TRBV18 to TRBJ1-1; 7 nucleotides match TRBD1. Germline V gene data show CDR1 as KGHSH and CDR2 as LQKENI. The CDR3 has 16 amino acids. J was trimmed by 6 bases and V by 6 bases; bases with no gene match: 16. The CDR3 here is CASSPQDRSRIPEAFF. CDR3 DNA: TGTGCCAGCTCCCCCCAGGACAGGTCCAGGATCCCTGAAGCTTTCTTT.

V gene TRBV3-1 (or the pseudogene TRBV3-2) combines with J gene TRBJ2-7, with TRBD2 matching over 12 bases. The CDR3 runs 15 residues. The ends lost 1 base at V and 7 bases at J; junction bases unmatched: 5. Germline lookup yields CDR1 LGHDT and CDR2 YNNKEL (reference sequence). CDR3 amino acids: CASSQGLTSGGEQYF. The CDR3 region has the DNA TGTGCCAGCAGCCAAGGCCTAACTAGCGGGGGGGAGCAGTACTTC.

This rearrangement joins TRBV19 to TRBJ2-1; 10 nucleotides align to TRBD1. The V segment lost 6 bases and the J segment 6 bases; nucleotides outside the gene matches: 11. The V gene's germline CDR1 is LNHDA and CDR2 SQIVND (reference sequence). The CDR3 length is 16 residues. CDR3 DNA: TGTGCCAGTAGCTTACCGGGACAGGGGTCAGGCAATGAGCAGTTCTTC. Translating gives CASSLPGQGSGNEQFF.

The genes are TRBV3-1 (or the pseudogene TRBV3-2) and TRBJ1-1, with 10 bases aligning to TRBD1. Looked up from germline, CDR1 is LGHDT and CDR2 is YNNKEL (reference sequence). V lost 5 bases to trimming and J lost 0 bases; unmatched junction nucleotides: 9. CDR3 size: 17 residues. CDR3 protein: CASSTQTGGRLNTEAFF. The CDR3 DNA reads as TGTGCCAGCAGCACCCAGACAGGGGGCCGCTTGAACACTGAAGCTTTCTTT.

The chain joins TRBV30 to TRBJ1-2, with D possibly matching TRBD1 (6 bases). The CDR3 spans 15 residues. Germline CDR1 reads GTSNPN; CDR2 reads SVGIG (reference sequence). The germline V and J ends were trimmed by 3 bases and 1 base, with 15 bases remaining between them. Written as DNA, the CDR3 is TGTGCCTGGAGGAAATCAGGGGTACTTAACTATGGCTACACCTTC. It translates to CAWRKSGVLNYGYTF.

The chain is built from TRBV15 and TRBJ1-4; 9 positions match TRBD1. Germline V gives CDR1 LNHNV, CDR2 YYDKDF (reference sequence). The CDR3 contains 16 residues. With V trimmed by 5 bases and J by 7 bases, 11 bases remained unmatched. Written as DNA, the CDR3 is TGTGCCACCAGCCCTCGGGACAGGGATATCGGTGAAAAACTGTTTTTT. As protein: CATSPRDRDIGEKLFF.

The rearrangement uses TRBV4-2 and TRBJ1-2, with 8 nucleotides matching TRBD1. CDR1 LGHNA and CDR2 YNFKEQ come from the germline V gene. V dropped 1 base and J dropped 10; count of bases not matched to a gene: 14. There are 16 residues in the CDR3. CDR3: CASSQVLRDRTLDYTF. CDR3 nucleotides: TGTGCCAGCAGCCAAGTATTAAGGGACAGGACTTTAGACTACACCTTC.

The chain employs TRBV6-2 or TRBV6-3 and TRBJ2-1; possible D gene TRBD2, 6 bases. CDR3 size: 15 residues. Per the germline V gene, CDR1 is MNHEY and CDR2 is SVGEGT. V was shortened by 4 bases and J by 7 bases, with 17 bases between the two germline ends. CDR3 sequence: CASSSLIGSGNEQFF. For the CDR3, the DNA is TGTGCCAGCAGTTCCCTTATCGGGAGCGGGAATGAGCAGTTCTTC.

The rearrangement links TRBV19 to TRBJ1-1; weak D call: TRBD1 (6 bases). V shed 0 bases and J shed 8 bases, with 10 bases lying between them. CDR1 LNHDA and CDR2 SQIVND come from the germline V gene (reference sequence). The CDR3 is made up of 13 amino acids. The CDR3 is CASSIDLGQEAFF. DNA for the CDR3: TGTGCCAGTAGTATAGATCTAGGACAGGAAGCTTTCTTT.

This chain joins TRBV7-6 and TRBJ2-1, with 9 positions matching TRBD2. CDR3 length equals 16 residues. Per germline, CDR1 SGHVS and CDR2 FNYEAQ. The V and J ends lost 0 bases and 5 bases, in that order; junction bases with no gene match: 5. The CDR3 region is CASSLAGLALHNEQFF. The CDR3 DNA follows: TGTGCCAGCAGCTTAGCCGGACTAGCGCTACACAATGAGCAGTTCTTC.

The CDR3 DNA reads TGTGCCAGCAGCCAAGTGTTCGGCTCTGGGGCCAACGTCCTGACTTTC. Amino acids: CASSQVFGSGANVLTF. The V and J genes are TRBV14 and TRBJ2-6; no firm D call. This CDR3 is 16 amino acids long. V lost 1 base, J lost 0 bases, and 7 bases lay in between. CDR1 SGHDN and CDR2 FVKESK come from the germline V gene.

The J gene is TRBJ2-2, the V gene TRBV19, with D maybe TRBD2 (6 bases). This CDR3 contains 17 residues. In germline, CDR1 is LNHDA, CDR2 SQIVND (reference sequence). V was pared by 3 bases and J by 5 bases, with 19 bases between. The CDR3 DNA is TGTGCCAGTAGTATCCGCGGGACCGCCGCGGGGACCGGGGAGCTGTTTTTT. Its protein product is CASSIRGTAAGTGELFF.

This chain connects TRBV18 to TRBJ1-5, with D perhaps TRBD1 (6 bases). V was pared by 4 bases and J by 2 bases, with 9 bases between. This CDR3 spans 14 amino acids. Germline V gene data show CDR1 as KGHSH and CDR2 as LQKENI. The CDR3 loop reads CASSRDNGNQPQHF. CDR3 DNA sequence: TGTGCCAGCTCACGGGACAATGGCAATCAGCCCCAGCATTTT. Full variable domain (missing parts from reference TRBV18 and TRBJ1-5): NAGVMQNPRHLVRRRGQEARLRCSPMKGHSHVYWYRQLPEEGLKFMVYLQKENIIDESGMPKERFSAEFPKEGPSILRIQQVVRGDSAAYFCASSRDNGNQPQHFGDGTRLSIL.

The rearrangement joins TRBV6-1 to TRBJ2-7; the D is unclear. V was trimmed by 2 bases and J by 2 bases, leaving 13 bases between them. Germline V gene lookup returns CDR1 MNHNS and CDR2 SASEGT. This CDR3 is 15 amino acids long. The CDR3 coding sequence is TGTGCCAGCAGTGAACTATGGTTATCGACCTACGAGCAGTACTTC. This codes for CASSELWLSTYEQYF.

The chain joins TRBV7-3 to TRBJ1-1, with no clear D. The CDR3 loop spans 14 amino acids. Germline V CDR1 and CDR2: SGHTA, FQGTGA. Trimming removed 5 bases at V and 4 bases at J, with 14 bases between. The CDR3 DNA is TGTGCCAGCAGCCCGACCGGGGTGGGCACTGAAGCTTTCTTT. As protein: CASSPTGVGTEAFF.

This chain connects TRBV5-1 to TRBJ2-1, with D possibly matching TRBD2 (6 bases). With 1 base removed from V and 2 bases from J, the gap between germline ends came to 10 bases. CDR3 length equals 15 residues. Germline CDR1 reads SGHRS; CDR2 reads YFSETQ. This CDR3 is CASSLSGEAYNEQFF. The CDR3 DNA sequence: TGCGCCAGCAGCTTGTCGGGGGAGGCCTACAATGAGCAGTTCTTC.

The genes are TRBV18 and TRBJ1-5, with D perhaps TRBD1 (6 bases). CDR1 KGHSH and CDR2 LQKENI come from the germline V gene. Trimming left V 6 bases short and J 3 bases short, with 12 bases between. The CDR3 has 14 residues. CDR3 protein: CASSPQGLNQPQHF. The CDR3 nucleotides read TGTGCCAGCTCGCCGCAGGGGCTCAATCAGCCCCAGCATTTT.

This chain joins TRBV14 and TRBJ2-3; a weak D match, TRBD2 (6 bases). The CDR3 runs to 15 residues. Germline CDR1 is SGHDN and CDR2 is FVKESK. V lost 5 bases and J 3 bases, leaving 15 bases between the germline ends. The CDR3 nucleotides are TGTGCCAGCAGCTTCCGATCGACTAGTACAGATACGCAGTATTTT. Protein sequence: CASSFRSTSTDTQYF.